This is a list of T cell receptor beta chains from one sample in a study of blood T cell repertoires in COVID-19. Produced via immunoSEQ multiplex PCR; TCRdb's table is partial and in-frame only. The sample consists of tens of thousands of clones, over 70% of them appearing once. Sequencing was done on a sample of peripheral blood. These receptor sequences come from a man aged 45-65 years with acute or convalescent COVID-19. Each CDR3 is given with its conserved first and last residue. The order of the fields is D gene, J gene, clone size, V gene, CDR3 DNA, CDR3 protein. A D gene is named only where the DNA matches it firmly. For some rows the clone size is stated as once, few or many, or as a class when expanded; others skip it.

>TRBD2|TRBJ2-3|NA|TRBV29-1
TGCAGCGTTGAAGGGACTAGCGGGGGGTTAGGAGATACGCAGTATTTT
CSVEGTSGGLGDTQYF
>NA|TRBJ1-1|NA|TRBV6-6
TGTGCCAGCAGTCAGGAGGGTTACACTGAAGCTTTCTTT
CASSQEGYTEAFF
>TRBD2|TRBJ2-5|NA|TRBV7-2
TGTGCCAGCAGCCCAGGGACTAGCGGAGAGACCCAGTACTTC
CASSPGTSGETQYF
>NA|TRBJ1-2|NA|TRBV5-4
TGTGCCAGCAGCCCCGGGACTAACTATGGCTACACCTTC
CASSPGTNYGYTF
>TRBD1|TRBJ2-7|NA|TRBV6-6
TGTGCCAGCAGTCCAAGACAGGGGGGCTACGAGCAGTACTTC
CASSPRQGGYEQYF
>NA|TRBJ1-1|few|TRBV11-2
TGTGCCAGCAGCGCCTATGGACTCTTGGTCGTCGCTGAAGCTTTCTTT
CASSAYGLLVVAEAFF
>NA|TRBJ2-3|NA|TRBV7-8
TGTGCCAGCAGCCCGATGCCTAATACAGATACGCAGTATTTT
CASSPMPNTDTQYF
>TRBD2|TRBJ2-2|NA|TRBV19
TGTGCCAGTAGGGCCGTAGCGGGAGTGGACACCGGGGAGCTGTTTTTT
CASRAVAGVDTGELFF
>NA|TRBJ2-1|NA|TRBV5-4
TGTGCCAGCAGCTTACGACATAATGAGCAGTTCTTC
CASSLRHNEQFF
>NA|TRBJ2-1|NA|TRBV9
TGTGCCAGCAGCGCGGGGACACCCAGCTCCTACAATGAGCAGTTCTTC
CASSAGTPSSYNEQFF
>NA|TRBJ1-1|NA|TRBV5-4
TGTGCCAGCAGCCCTACGTCGTCGGGGGGCGCGCGGACTGAAGCTTTCTTT
CASSPTSSGGARTEAFF
>NA|TRBJ2-7|few|TRBV5-6
TGTGCCAGCAGCTATATCGGGGGATTGGAAGACTTC
CASSYIGGLEDF
>NA|TRBJ2-1|NA|TRBV2
TGTGCCAGCAGCCAAGGAGGTTACAATGAGCAGTTCTTC
CASSQGGYNEQFF
>TRBD1|TRBJ2-3|NA|TRBV29-1
TGCAGCGTTGAAGTGTACAGGGGGCAAGATACGCAGTATTTT
CSVEVYRGQDTQYF